This entry concerns a single T cell receptor beta chain. Its antigen is currently not known. No base quality information exists; no much larger clone differs at one position. This sample also contains other DNA sequences that code for the same CDR3. TCR CDR3 regions were amplified from genomic DNA by multiplex PCR using the deep immunoSEQ assay. Genomic DNA extracted from each cell subset was distributed evenly over all wells of several immunoSEQ 96-well plates, and each plate served as one replicate. For sorted subsets, 150 to 200 ng genomic DNA, equal to about 30,000 T cell genomes, was loaded into each replicate PCR. Purified libraries were quantified with a Qubit 3.0 fluorometer, sized on a Bioanalyzer 2100, and re-quantified with the KAPA Library Quantification kit. A separate single-read 150-cycle Illumina NextSeq 550 flow cell was used to sequence each immunoSEQ 96-well plate. On the authors' methods: Because the immunoSEQ output included only junctional sequences and no quality scores, the filtering could not be the same as the filtering used for full-length reads. Sequences were annotated with PyIR, a Python wrapper for IgBLAST v1.9, and V/J genes and CDR3 were assigned using IMGT germline references. Reads were removed for weak V/J assignments (E-value above 1e-6), missing CDR3, stop codons, out-of-frame junctions, or ambiguous translated residues. V3J clonotypes were defined as sequences sharing an identical inferred V gene, J gene, and CDR3 amino acid sequence. Percentage overlap between repertoires was computed as shared unique clonotypes divided by the size of the smaller repertoire. Richness of each repertoire was evaluated using RTK rarefaction, the Chao1 estimator, and Recon v2.1 estimates of unobserved clonotypes. OLGA was used to compute generation probabilities for all TCRbeta clonotypes that the gDNA method yielded from a handful of donors. This immuneACCESS table, as held by TCRdb, lists in-frame sequences with V and J called but not all clones. Of the missing ones, under half trace to an unresolved V gene in checked studies; the others have no known cause. V and J calls and clone size are given by that table; D and trimming were obtained from the DNA. This sample is represented by under 1,900,000 clones; approximately 98.5% of them were singletons. The ten largest clones take up 0.36% of the sample.

This sample is drawn from a study of shared clonotypes between healthy human individuals (dated by TCRdb to the early 2020s). Context from the whole study: The cohort included three men and a couple of women between 18 and 49 years of age. For each donor, CD4 naive and CD4 memory were each given three plates, CD8 naive was given two plates, and CD8 memory was given one plate. To estimate repertoire size and how much clonotypes are shared between individuals, the study performed deep sequencing of blood TCR repertoires from a few healthy adults. Libraries were prepared and TCR repertoires were sequenced by different laboratories using diverse techniques, in order to increase sequencing depth and limit assay-specific biases. Between about 0.94 and 8.9 billion PBMCs per donor were obtained by leukapheresis. Here is what the overall study found, with its caveats: About 5% of naive CD4, 3.5% of naive CD8, 2.3% of memory CD4, and less than 0.45% of memory CD8 clonotypes were shared across a few donors. Naive subsets generally had larger estimated clonotype richness than memory subsets. Incomplete sequencing was indicated by rarefaction of sorted-subset datasets, despite the large sequencing depth. Pairwise subsampling indicated that sequencing depth was expected to affect the degree of clonotype sharing among donors. Compared with non-shared clonotypes, clonotypes shared by all four sorted-subset donors had higher generation probabilities. Sampling was limited to blood, and TCR repertoires in tissue likely differ from TCR repertoires in blood. The small number of donors limited the genetic and exposure-history diversity represented.

The donors were healthy, HIV-negative adults who had no recently reported acute infections or vaccinations. Every donor was a Caucasian adult living in Nashville, Tennessee, USA. CD4+ T cells were enriched by magnetic negative selection; naive cells were then positively selected on CD45RA, and the negative fraction formed the memory subset. After blood collection by leukapheresis, PBMCs were isolated using Ficoll-Histopaque density gradient centrifugation and then cryopreserved in the vapor phase of liquid nitrogen. Analytical flow cytometry was used to check the purity and quantity of each magnetically sorted T cell population. From each sorted fraction, genomic DNA was isolated and quantified by UV absorbance on a Nanodrop 2000c. The germline V gene (reference sequence) sets CDR1 to MNHEY and CDR2 to SMNVEV. A distance of 9 bases separates the germline ends of V and J, which lose 3 bases and 0 bases respectively. From its cysteine to its phenylalanine, the CDR3 spans 14 amino acids. Only the CDR3 part of the read is kept: 42 bases, read in frame from the first base.

The clonotype was recovered from a man younger than 40 in good health. Specimen: naive CD4+ T cells sorted from blood. What the cell subset or site label conveys for this sample: CD45RA+ positively selected. The chain is assembled from TRBV27 and TRBJ2-7; the D gene is perhaps TRBD1, from 5 matching bases. CDR3 region: CASSLSRASYEQYF. The base sequence is TGTGCCAGCAGTTTGAGCAGGGCCTCCTACGAGCAGTACTTC.